This TCR beta chain was obtained from a study of blood T cell repertoires in COVID-19. The protocol was immunoSEQ multiplex PCR, while the TCRdb copy is restricted to in-frame clones and leaves out a portion. The sample has 300,000 to 350,000 clones; approximately 83% are singletons. The CDR3 is 17 residues long. V shed 0 bases and J shed 3 bases, with 16 bases lying between them. Germline CDR1 and CDR2: LGHNA and YSLEER. Participant-reported clinical history was the basis for cohort assignment. This chain uses TRBV4-3 with TRBJ2-3; D remains unclear. The sequence was obtained from a woman in her 40s with acute COVID-19. The sequenced sample consisted of PBMCs or T cells enriched from blood (not recorded which). The DNA for the CDR3 is TGCGCCAGCAGCCAAGATCCCAATAACTCGCCTACAGATACGCAGTATTTT. It is translated as CASSQDPNNSPTDTQYF.